This record looks at one T cell receptor beta chain sequence and its context. This clone has a handful of counts. Its antigen is unknown. Base qualities are missing; no much larger clone stands one base away. TCRbeta CDR3 regions were amplified from genomic DNA by means of the immunoSEQ Assay, a bias-controlled multiplex PCR. Per the original workflow: The number of nucleated cells in each sample was estimated by amplification of reference gene primers within the assay. To quantify the absolute abundance of each unique TCRbeta CDR3 rearrangement, sequence reads were collapsed and filtered. Productive Simpson clonality was computed per sample as the square root of Simpson's diversity index over productive rearrangements. Here the immuneACCESS table is served through TCRdb, limited to in-frame sequences with V and J called. Missing clones are a known gap in these copies; in checked studies unresolved V genes cover under half, and the rest lacks a known reason. The DNA was the basis for D and trimming; V, J and clone size are from that table. The sample table contains approximately 400,000 clones; only one count was recorded for roughly 91% of them. The ten largest clonotypes hold about 1.1% of the sample.

Trimming takes 0 bases from V and 2 bases from J, and the germline ends sit 11 bases apart. CDR1 MGHRA and CDR2 YSYEKL are derived from the germline V gene. The CDR3 runs 16 amino acids, cysteine and phenylalanine included. Here the CDR3 DNA is all that survives: 48 bases in frame from base 1. The entry originates in a study of blood T cell repertoires in COVID-19 (dated by TCRdb to the early 2020s). For context, the study as a whole: Collaborator samples came from the United States, Italy and Spain and covered acute and convalescent phases of COVID-19. The prospective study material was composed of cDNA or gDNA derived from T cells, B-cell-depleted T cells, or PBMCs. The dataset comprised deeply sampled blood TCRbeta repertoires from subjects exposed to, actively infected with, or recovered from COVID-19. The repertoires were released in a freely available public database meant as a resource for research on the immune response to SARS-CoV-2. The samples were drawn from two sources: the first 160 participants of the ongoing ImmuneRACE study, and about 1,300 subjects contributed by 6 global collaborators. Sample metadata almost always included a de-identified subject ID, COVID-19 status, age in years and sex. Where available, HLA class I and class II types were taken from metadata supplied by the sample provider and were not determined by assay-based typing.

Participants in the prospective study were aged about 18 to 95 years, lived in some 24 United States geographic areas, and enrolled through a virtual design. To assign participants to cohorts, the prospective study relied on clinical history that participants themselves reported in a screening survey and a study questionnaire. Recovered participants in ImmuneRACE Cohort 3 were defined by two consecutive negative NP/OP PCR tests, clearance by a healthcare professional, or resolution of symptoms. Each participant in the prospective study had whole blood, serum and a nasopharyngeal or oropharyngeal swab collected by mobile phlebotomists. Participants in the prospective study had the option to provide additional blood draws and questionnaires over an approximately two-month period. Before DNA extraction, prospective study blood samples were shipped either frozen or at room temperature. Overall results and qualifications from the work: How much clinical and demographic metadata was included differed by source and by participant, and the metadata was provided uncurated.

The chain is assembled from TRBV4-1 and TRBJ1-5; the D segment cannot be called with confidence. The receptor comes from a woman younger than 30 who had recovered from COVID-19. The sample comprised PBMCs or T cells enriched from blood (not recorded which). The bases read TGCGCCAGCAGCCAAGAGAAAAACAGCCGCAATCAGCCCCAGCATTTT. Its protein is CASSQEKNSRNQPQHF.